These T cell receptor beta chains were read from a single sample in a study of T cell repertoires in cytomegalovirus infection. From the reads, TCRdb called clonotypes with MiXCR, one entry per CDR3 protein. The sample includes 250,000 to 350,000 distinct CDR3 sequences, roughly 26% seen only once; the top ten take more than 11%. What was sequenced was PBMCs. These TCRs come from a human donor in good health (CMV status not recorded). Some clones in this sample may be carry-over from other donors' samples. The CDR3 runs from the conserved cysteine through the conserved F or W. The D gene is left open where the match is weak. Part of the rows lack a size; the others show once, few, many or a class for expanded clones.

size: many; D: -; J: TRBJ2-1; V: TRBV5-5; DNA: TGTGCCAGCACCCTGTCGAGGGAGCAGTTCTTC; CDR3: CASTLSREQFF
size: -; D: -; J: TRBJ2-4; V: TRBV2; DNA: TGTGCCAGCAGTGAAGGGGTGGAGGTTCAGTACTTC; CDR3: CASSEGVEVQYF
size: -; D: TRBD2; J: TRBJ2-5; V: TRBV9; DNA: TGTGCCAGCAGCGTAGGTGGGGTAGGAAGGGGACTACGGGAGACCCAGTACTTC; CDR3: CASSVGGVGRGLRETQYF
size: many; D: -; J: TRBJ2-1; V: TRBV7-2; DNA: TGTGCCAGCAGCCCAGAGGGACTCTTCAATGAGCAGTTCTTC; CDR3: CASSPEGLFNEQFF
size: few; D: TRBD1; J: TRBJ1-2; V: TRBV20-1; DNA: TGCAGTGCTAGTCTGTGGATAACAGGGGGCGCAGGTGGCTACACCTTC; CDR3: CSASLWITGGAGGYTF
size: -; D: -; J: TRBJ1-2; V: TRBV19; DNA: TGTGCCAGTAGTCCCTCCGGGAGGGTCAACTATGGCTACACCTTC; CDR3: CASSPSGRVNYGYTF
size: few; D: -; J: TRBJ1-1; V: TRBV4-3; DNA: TGCGCCAGCAGCCAAGTACCTGGGGGGAATACTGAAGCTTTCTTT; CDR3: CASSQVPGGNTEAFF
size: few; D: -; J: TRBJ2-7; V: TRBV20-1; DNA: TGCAGTGCTCCGTGGCCCTCCTACGAGCAGTACTTC; CDR3: CSAPWPSYEQYF
size: many; D: -; J: TRBJ2-1; V: TRBV7-2; DNA: TGTGCCAGCAGCTGGAGAGGGTGGATAAGCTCCTACAATGAGCAGTTCTTC; CDR3: CASSWRGWISSYNEQFF
size: -; D: -; J: TRBJ2-3; V: TRBV24-1; DNA: TGTGCCACCTCAGGACCCGGCATGGATACGCAGTATTTT; CDR3: CATSGPGMDTQYF
size: many; D: -; J: TRBJ1-5; V: TRBV7-4; DNA: TGTGCCAGCAGCTTAGTACCGGATCCTGGGGGGCCCCAGCATTTT; CDR3: CASSLVPDPGGPQHF
size: few; D: -; J: TRBJ2-1; V: TRBV20-1; DNA: TGCAGTGCTAGTAGGGGGGAGGTTTACAATGAGCAGTTCTTC; CDR3: CSASRGEVYNEQFF
size: few; D: TRBD1; J: TRBJ1-5; V: TRBV19; DNA: TGTGCCAGTAGAACAAACAGGGGGGGTAGCCAGCCCCAGCATTTT; CDR3: CASRTNRGGSQPQHF
size: few; D: TRBD1; J: TRBJ1-2; V: TRBV20-1; DNA: TGCAGTGCTAGACCCCCGGCAGGGGGGAACTATGGCTACACCTTC; CDR3: CSARPPAGGNYGYTF
size: -; D: TRBD2; J: TRBJ2-7; V: TRBV28; DNA: TGTGCCAGCAGCCTTGGGACTAGCGGGAGGGCCGGCGAGCAGTACTTC; CDR3: CASSLGTSGRAGEQYF
size: -; D: -; J: TRBJ1-1; V: TRBV20-1; DNA: TGCAGTGCTAGTTTCAGTAGCCCGGGAAACACTGAAGCTTTCTTT; CDR3: CSASFSSPGNTEAFF
size: many; D: TRBD1; J: TRBJ1-1; V: TRBV19; DNA: TGTGCCAGTAGTCCCCGGGACAGGGGGCTGGCCACTGAAGCTTTCTTT; CDR3: CASSPRDRGLATEAFF
size: once; D: TRBD2; J: TRBJ2-7; V: TRBV7-2; DNA: TGTGCCAGCAGCTTAGTGTGGGCCAGCGGGAGTAGCTCCTACGAGCAGTACTTC; CDR3: CASSLVWASGSSSYEQYF
size: -; D: -; J: TRBJ2-1; V: TRBV9; DNA: TGTGCCAGCAGCGTAGGGGGGGCGGCAGGGACCATCGATGAGCAGTTCTTC; CDR3: CASSVGGAAGTIDEQFF
size: -; D: TRBD2; J: TRBJ2-1; V: TRBV7-9; DNA: TGTGCCAGCAGCTTACCGGTGACTAGCGGGAGATCCAATGAGCAGTTCTTC; CDR3: CASSLPVTSGRSNEQFF
size: many; D: -; J: TRBJ2-1; V: TRBV7-2; DNA: TGTGCCAGCAGCTTAGTTCTCCCGGTCCTCAATGAGCAGTTCTTC; CDR3: CASSLVLPVLNEQFF
size: few; D: -; J: TRBJ2-2; V: TRBV7-2; DNA: TGTGCCAGCAGCTTAGGCAGCGTCGGGGCCGGGGAGCTGTTTTTT; CDR3: CASSLGSVGAGELFF
size: few; D: -; J: TRBJ2-3; V: TRBV4-1; DNA: TGCGCCAGCAGCCTGTCCCAGGCGGGAACCACAGATACGCAGTATTTT; CDR3: CASSLSQAGTTDTQYF
size: many; D: -; J: TRBJ1-1; V: TRBV5-1; DNA: TGCGCCAGCAGCTGGGGCGACACTGAAGCTTTCTTT; CDR3: CASSWGDTEAFF
size: few; D: TRBD1; J: TRBJ1-1; V: TRBV10-3; DNA: TGTGCCATCAGCCGGGGACAGACGAACACTGAAGCTTTCTTT; CDR3: CAISRGQTNTEAFF
size: -; D: TRBD1; J: TRBJ1-5; V: TRBV2; DNA: TGTGCCAGCAGTGAGAGACAGGGCGTCTACAATCAGCCCCAGCATTTT; CDR3: CASSERQGVYNQPQHF
size: few; D: -; J: TRBJ2-5; V: TRBV12-3/TRBV12-4; DNA: TGTGCCAGCAGTTTAGCCCCAGCCCAAGAGACCCAGTACTTC; CDR3: CASSLAPAQETQYF
size: -; D: TRBD1; J: TRBJ1-2; V: TRBV11-2; DNA: TGTGCCAGCAGCCCGATAAGGACAGGGTTTAACTATGGCTACACCTTC; CDR3: CASSPIRTGFNYGYTF
size: few; D: -; J: TRBJ2-7; V: TRBV20-1; DNA: TGCAGTGCTACGGACAACTCCTACGAGCAGTACTTC; CDR3: CSATDNSYEQYF
size: -; D: TRBD2; J: TRBJ2-5; V: TRBV20-1; DNA: TGCAGTGCCGGACTAGCGGGAGGGGGCCAAGAGACCCAGTACTTC; CDR3: CSAGLAGGGQETQYF
size: few; D: -; J: TRBJ1-1; V: TRBV7-2; DNA: TGTGCCAGCAGCTTAGAACATAAGCTGTTGAACACTGAAGCTTTCTTT; CDR3: CASSLEHKLLNTEAFF
size: few; D: TRBD1; J: TRBJ2-5; V: TRBV28; DNA: TGTGCCAGCAGTATGATGCAGGGGGTCTGGGAGACCCAGTACTTC; CDR3: CASSMMQGVWETQYF
size: few; D: -; J: TRBJ2-7; V: TRBV28; DNA: TGTGCCAGCAGTTTACAGTGGGGCGAGCAGTACTTC; CDR3: CASSLQWGEQYF
size: -; D: -; J: TRBJ2-1; V: TRBV11-2; DNA: TGTGCCAGCAGCCGACCGGGACATAGAAGTTACAATGAGCAGTTCTTC; CDR3: CASSRPGHRSYNEQFF
size: many; D: TRBD1; J: TRBJ1-1; V: TRBV28; DNA: TGTGCCAGCAGTTCGGGGACAGTTATAGAGTCGAACACTGAAGCTTTCTTT; CDR3: CASSSGTVIESNTEAFF
size: -; D: -; J: TRBJ1-3; V: TRBV20-1; DNA: TGCAGTGCTAGAGTATGGGACGGCTCTGGAAACACCATATATTTT; CDR3: CSARVWDGSGNTIYF
size: once; D: -; J: TRBJ1-6; V: TRBV5-1; DNA: TGCGCCAGCAGCCCACAGGGAGGCAATTCACCCCTCCACTTT; CDR3: CASSPQGGNSPLHF
size: -; D: -; J: TRBJ2-7; V: TRBV6-2/TRBV6-3; DNA: TGTGCCAGCAGTTCCCCAGGGACGGCGTCCTACGAGCAGTACTTC; CDR3: CASSSPGTASYEQYF
size: few; D: TRBD1; J: TRBJ2-5; V: TRBV29-1; DNA: TGCAGCGTTGCGCAGGGGGATATGGAGACCCAGTACTTC; CDR3: CSVAQGDMETQYF
size: -; D: -; J: TRBJ1-3; V: TRBV9; DNA: TGTGCCAGCAGCGTAGCATCCCACCACGCCTCTGGAAACACCATATATTTT; CDR3: CASSVASHHASGNTIYF
size: few; D: TRBD1; J: TRBJ1-2; V: TRBV20-1; DNA: TGCAGTGCCAGAGAACCTTTCGACAGGGCACCCTATGGCTACACCTTC; CDR3: CSAREPFDRAPYGYTF
size: -; D: TRBD2; J: TRBJ2-5; V: TRBV6-2/TRBV6-3; DNA: TGTGCCAGCAGCATGACTAGCATGGAGACCCAGTACTTC; CDR3: CASSMTSMETQYF
size: few; D: -; J: TRBJ1-5; V: TRBV27; DNA: TGTGCCAGCAGTTTCGGAGGGCCTTGGCAGCCCCAGCATTTT; CDR3: CASSFGGPWQPQHF
size: -; D: -; J: TRBJ2-7; V: TRBV28; DNA: TGTGCCAGCAGTTTCCCCCCTGGTTACGAGCAGTACTTC; CDR3: CASSFPPGYEQYF
size: -; D: -; J: TRBJ1-1; V: TRBV3-1; DNA: TGTGCCAGCAGCCAACGGGTCCTAAACACTGAAGCTTTCTTT; CDR3: CASSQRVLNTEAFF
size: -; D: TRBD1; J: TRBJ2-7; V: TRBV6-2/TRBV6-3; DNA: TGTGCCAGCAGTTACTTCGGGACAGGGAGCTCCTACGAGCAGTACTTC; CDR3: CASSYFGTGSSYEQYF
size: -; D: TRBD1; J: TRBJ1-6; V: TRBV7-2; DNA: TGTGCCAGCAGCTTCTTTGGGACAGACTATAATTCACCCCTCCACTTT; CDR3: CASSFFGTDYNSPLHF
size: once; D: -; J: TRBJ2-6; V: TRBV19; DNA: TGTGCCAGTACCCCTAGCCCGGCAGGGGCTGCTAGAGGGGCCAACGTCCTGACTTTC; CDR3: CASTPSPAGAARGANVLTF